Listed here are 11 T cell receptor beta chains from one sample, sequenced in a study of T cell clonality in common variable immunodeficiency. Findings and limits, study-wide: Fewer deletions and N-nucleotide insertions were reportedly seen in common variable immunodeficiency TCR beta sequences.

The assay was immunoSEQ multiplex PCR, and TCRdb's table has in-frame clones only and misses some. Altogether tens of thousands of clones were found in the sample, and no singletons occur. Their target antigens are unknown. Sequenced material: peripheral blood mononuclear cells. These receptors all come from a human donor with common variable immunodeficiency.

This clone was counted many times. The covered CDR3 bases are TGTGCCAGCGGCGAGGGGGTGAACACTGAA. Its translation is CASGEGVNTE. The CDR3 in full is CASGEGVNTEAFF. V usage is TRBV2 and J usage is TRBJ1-1; D is possibly TRBD1 (6 bases). The read ends 3 residues early relative to the CDR3; the germline J gene fills the gap. V dropped 8 bases and J dropped 0 bases, with 10 bases sitting between them. The V gene's germline CDR1 is SNHLY and CDR2 FYNNEI. The CDR3 loop spans 13 amino acids.

Details on this clone: The read terminates 3 residues before the CDR3 end, so the remaining end is supplied by the germline J gene. At the DNA level, this CDR3 is encoded by other sequences in the same sample as well. The rearrangement uses TRBV19 and TRBJ2-5; TRBD2 might be the D (6 bases). Germline loops: CDR1 LNHDA, CDR2 SQIVND (reference sequence). The V and J ends lost 5 bases and 4 bases respectively, with 11 bases between them. CDR3 length equals 13 residues. CDR3 bases read: TGTGCCAGTAGTGAGGGGCGGGGAGAGACC. Encoded protein: CASSEGRGET. The CDR3 as a whole reads CASSEGRGETQYF.

The table lists this clone with a few counts. The CDR3 extends 3 residues past the end of the read, so its final part is completed from the germline J gene. This chain links TRBV19 with TRBJ2-1, with a possible D match to TRBD2 (5 bases). The CDR3 has 14 residues. V was clipped by 6 bases and J by 6 bases, with 15 bases between them. Germline V gene sequence: CDR1 LNHDA, CDR2 SQIVND (reference sequence). The CDR3 sequence: CASSLRLAPNEQFF. CDR3 DNA (partial): TGTGCCAGTAGCCTGAGGCTAGCCCCCAATGAG.

This clone was seen repeatedly, ten times or more. The CDR3 end falls 3 residues outside the read, so it is completed with the germline J gene. The V and J genes are TRBV14 and TRBJ1-5; D call uncertain. Per the germline V gene, CDR1 is SGHDN and CDR2 is FVKESK. Trimming removed 1 base at V and 7 bases at J, with 8 bases between. This CDR3 comprises 13 residues. The CDR3 DNA, read in part, is TGTGCCAGCAGCCAAGGTCTTCGGCAGCCC. The encoded protein is CASSQGLRQP. The full CDR3 reads CASSQGLRQPQHF. Drawing the rest from reference TRBV14 and TRBJ1-5, the complete variable domain is EAGVTQFPSHSVIEKGQTVTLRCDPISGHDNLYWYRRVMGKEIKFLLHFVKESKQDESGMPNNRFLAERTGGTYSTLKVQPAELEDSGVYFCASSQGLRQPQHFGDGTRLSIL.

This clone was seen only a few times. The CDR3 loop is CSASKLAGGNEQFF. The CDR3 DNA, read in part, is TGCAGTGCTAGTAAATTAGCGGGAGGCAATGAG. This rearrangement joins TRBV20-1 to TRBJ2-1, with 10 bases identical to TRBD2. Read coverage stops 3 residues before the CDR3 terminus; the germline J gene supplies the remainder. The germline CDR1 and CDR2 sequences are DFQATT and SNEGSKA (reference sequence). With V trimmed by 3 bases and J by 6 bases, 5 bases remained unmatched. The length of the CDR3 is 14 residues.

The sample holds many counts of this clone. The DNA ends 3 residues before the CDR3 does, and the rest of the CDR3 is filled in from the germline J gene. V usage is TRBV18 and J usage is TRBJ2-1, with TRBD2 matching 10 bases. V dropped 4 bases and J dropped 9; count of bases not matched to a gene: 6. The germline V gene has CDR1 KGHSH and CDR2 LQKENI. The CDR3 contains 14 residues. The CDR3 DNA, read in part, is TGTGCCAGCTCACGGCTAGCGGGAGACACTGAG. This gives the protein CASSRLAGDTE. The full-length CDR3 reads as CASSRLAGDTEQFF.

This clone was seen a handful of times. The DNA ends 3 residues before the CDR3 does, and the rest of the CDR3 is filled in from the germline J gene. V and J are TRBV20-1 and TRBJ2-5, with 7 nucleotides matching TRBD1. Unmatched junction bases numbered 8, after V lost 4 bases and J lost 0 bases. CDR1 and CDR2 from the germline V gene are DFQATT and SNEGSKA (reference sequence). The CDR3 consists of 15 residues. The covered CDR3 bases are TGCAGTGCTACCGGGACAGAAACGTACCAAGAGACC. This gives the protein CSATGTETYQET. The entire CDR3 protein is CSATGTETYQETQYF.

This clone has at least ten counts. The read ends 3 residues early relative to the CDR3; the germline J gene fills the gap. The chain uses TRBV5-6 and TRBJ1-3; D ambiguous. V was trimmed by 1 base and J by 4 bases, leaving 6 bases between them. This CDR3 is 13 amino acids long. The germline gives CDR1 SGHDT, CDR2 YYEEEE. CDR3 region: CASSLQEGNTIYF. CDR3 DNA, as far as it was read: TGTGCCAGCAGCTTGCAGGAGGGAAACACC. Full variable domain (missing parts from reference TRBV5-6 and TRBJ1-3): DAGVTQSPTHLIKTRGQQVTLRCSPKSGHDTVSWYQQALGQGPQFIFQYYEEEERQRGNFPDRFSGHQFPNYSSELNVNALLLGDSALYLCASSLQEGNTIYFGEGSWLTVV.

The sample holds many counts of this clone. This CDR3 reads CASSLGSGDTYEQYF. The sequenced part of the CDR3 DNA is TGCGCCAGCAGCTTAGGTAGCGGGGACACCTACGAG. V is TRBV5-1 and J is TRBJ2-7, with 8 bases identical to TRBD2. The read ends 3 residues shy of where the CDR3 ends; the end is completed using the germline J gene. The CDR3 length is 15 residues. Germline V gene sequence: CDR1 SGHRS, CDR2 YFSETQ. Germline trimming cut 2 bases from V and 2 bases from J; bases unmatched to any gene: 6.

For this clone: The read halts 3 residues ahead of the CDR3 end, with the missing end drawn from the germline J gene. The chain employs TRBV7-2 and TRBJ2-7; 9 positions match TRBD2. Per germline, CDR1 SGHTA and CDR2 FQGNSA. The CDR3 contains 14 residues. The ends lost 1 base at V and 6 bases at J; junction bases unmatched: 4. Incomplete CDR3 DNA: TGTGCCAGCAGCTTAGTTGCGGGGGGGGGCGAG. Its translation is CASSLVAGGGE. The full-length CDR3 reads as CASSLVAGGGEQYF.

Note on this clone: The read is 3 residues too short to cover the CDR3 end, so that end is filled in from the germline J gene. This sequence joins TRBV20-1 and TRBJ1-6; D may be TRBD1 (5 bases). Germline assignment: CDR1 DFQATT and CDR2 SNEGSKA (reference sequence). Trimming took off 6 bases at V and 7 bases at J, with 16 bases between the two ends. This CDR3 spans 14 amino acids. CDR3 in amino acids: CSAGRGPLNSPLHF. The part of the CDR3 DNA that was read is TGCAGTGCGGGGCGGGGACCACTGAATTCACCC.